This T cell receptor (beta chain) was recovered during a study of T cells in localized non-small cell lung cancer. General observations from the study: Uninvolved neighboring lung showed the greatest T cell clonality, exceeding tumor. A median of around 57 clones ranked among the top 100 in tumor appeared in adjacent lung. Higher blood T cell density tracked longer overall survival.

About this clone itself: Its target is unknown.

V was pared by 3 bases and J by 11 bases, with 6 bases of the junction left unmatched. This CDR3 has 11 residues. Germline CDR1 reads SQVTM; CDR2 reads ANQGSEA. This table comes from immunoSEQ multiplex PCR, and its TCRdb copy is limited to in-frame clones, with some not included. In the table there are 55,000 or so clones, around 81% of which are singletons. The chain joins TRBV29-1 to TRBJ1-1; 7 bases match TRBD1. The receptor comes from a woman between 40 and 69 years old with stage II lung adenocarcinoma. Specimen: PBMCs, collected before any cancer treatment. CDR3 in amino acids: CSVEQGVRAFF. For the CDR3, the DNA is TGCAGCGTTGAGCAGGGGGTCCGGGCTTTCTTT. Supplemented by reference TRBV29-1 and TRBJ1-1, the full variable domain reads SAVISQKPSRDICQRGTSLTIQCQVDSQVTMMFWYRQQPGQSLTLIATANQGSEATYESGFVIDKFPISRPNLTFSTLTVSNMSPEDSSIYLCSVEQGVRAFFGQGTRLTVV.